This TCR beta chain was captured by sequencing in a study of beta chain features in type 1 diabetes. Study results and limitations: Among all four CD4+ subsets, Type 1 diabetes patients had TCRB CDR3s that were moderately but significantly shorter. In the patient group, naive, central memory and Treg TCRB repertoires seemed more alike than in the healthy donor group. Shorter templates might be favored by PCR, equally in patients and controls.

Notes on this clone: Antigen specificity is unknown.

The sequenced template was cDNA made from the entire isolated RNA. Reads from naive, central memory and regulatory T cell samples averaged about 3.3 million. Clones were read by immunoSEQ multiplex PCR, and TCRdb kept only the in-frame ones, dropping some. Of about 270,000 clones listed, about 13% are singletons. The germline V and J ends were trimmed by 0 bases and 2 bases, with 14 bases remaining between them. The CDR3 contains 17 residues. Germline V CDR1 and CDR2: LGHNA, YNFKEQ. What was sequenced was naive CD4+ T cells from blood. The rearrangement uses TRBV4-2 and TRBJ2-1, with D possibly being TRBD1 (5 bases). The sequence derives from a man between 25 and 39 years old with type 1 diabetes. CDR3 in amino acids: CASSQDTRRAPYNEQFF. The CDR3 region has the DNA TGTGCCAGCAGCCAAGATACCCGCAGGGCCCCCTACAATGAGCAGTTCTTC.